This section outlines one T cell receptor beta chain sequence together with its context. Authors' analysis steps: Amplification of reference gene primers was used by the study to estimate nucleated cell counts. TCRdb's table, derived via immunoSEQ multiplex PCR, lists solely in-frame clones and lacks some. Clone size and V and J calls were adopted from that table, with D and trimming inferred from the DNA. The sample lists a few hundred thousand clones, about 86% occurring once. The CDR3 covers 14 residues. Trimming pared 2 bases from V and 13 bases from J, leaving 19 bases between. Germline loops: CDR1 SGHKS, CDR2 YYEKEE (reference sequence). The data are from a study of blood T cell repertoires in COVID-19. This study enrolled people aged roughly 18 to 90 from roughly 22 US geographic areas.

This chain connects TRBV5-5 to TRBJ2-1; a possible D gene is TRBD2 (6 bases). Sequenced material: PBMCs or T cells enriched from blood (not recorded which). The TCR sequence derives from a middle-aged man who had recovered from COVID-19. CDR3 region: CASSFPPGAERQFF. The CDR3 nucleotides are TGTGCCAGCAGCTTTCCCCCGGGAGCAGAAAGACAGTTCTTC. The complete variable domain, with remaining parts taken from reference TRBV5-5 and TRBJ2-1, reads DAGVTQSPTHLIKTRGQQVTLRCSPISGHKSVSWYQQVLGQGPQFIFQYYEKEERGRGNFPDRFSARQFPNYSSELNVNALLLGDSALYLCASSFPPGAERQFFGPGTRLTVL.